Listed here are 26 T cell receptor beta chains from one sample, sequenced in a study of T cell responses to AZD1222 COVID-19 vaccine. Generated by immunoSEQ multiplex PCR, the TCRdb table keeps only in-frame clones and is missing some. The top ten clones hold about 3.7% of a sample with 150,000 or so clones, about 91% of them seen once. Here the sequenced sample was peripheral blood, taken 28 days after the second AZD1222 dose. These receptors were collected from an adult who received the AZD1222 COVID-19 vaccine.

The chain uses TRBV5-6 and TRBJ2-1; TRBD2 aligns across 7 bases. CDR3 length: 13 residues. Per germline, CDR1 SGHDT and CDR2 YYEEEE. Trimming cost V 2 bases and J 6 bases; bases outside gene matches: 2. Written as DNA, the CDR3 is TGTGCCAGCAGCTTCGGGAGGTTCAATGAGCAGTTCTTC. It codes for CASSFGRFNEQFF.

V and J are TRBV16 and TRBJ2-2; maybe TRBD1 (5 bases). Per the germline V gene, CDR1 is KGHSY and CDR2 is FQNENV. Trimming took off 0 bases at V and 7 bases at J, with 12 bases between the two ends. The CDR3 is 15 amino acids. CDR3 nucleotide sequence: TGTGCCAGCAGCCAATCGAGGACAAGTCGCGGGGAGCTGTTTTTT. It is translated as CASSQSRTSRGELFF.

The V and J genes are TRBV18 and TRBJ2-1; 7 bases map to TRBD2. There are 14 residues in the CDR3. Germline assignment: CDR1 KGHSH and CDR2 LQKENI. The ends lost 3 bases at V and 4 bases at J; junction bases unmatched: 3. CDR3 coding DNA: TGTGCCAGCTCACCGTGGCGGGAGTACAATGAGCAGTTCTTC. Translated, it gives CASSPWREYNEQFF.

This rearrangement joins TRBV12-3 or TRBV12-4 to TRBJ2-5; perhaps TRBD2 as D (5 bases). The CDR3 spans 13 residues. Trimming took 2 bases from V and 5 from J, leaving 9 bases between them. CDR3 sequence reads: CASSLSGSETQYF. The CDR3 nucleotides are TGTGCCAGCAGTTTATCGGGGTCCGAGACCCAGTACTTC.

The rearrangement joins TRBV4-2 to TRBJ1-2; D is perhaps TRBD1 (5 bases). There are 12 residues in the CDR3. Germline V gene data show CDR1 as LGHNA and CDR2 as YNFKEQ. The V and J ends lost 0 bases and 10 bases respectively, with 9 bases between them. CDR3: CASSQELGLYTF. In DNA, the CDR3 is TGTGCCAGCAGCCAAGAGTTGGGGCTCTACACCTTC.

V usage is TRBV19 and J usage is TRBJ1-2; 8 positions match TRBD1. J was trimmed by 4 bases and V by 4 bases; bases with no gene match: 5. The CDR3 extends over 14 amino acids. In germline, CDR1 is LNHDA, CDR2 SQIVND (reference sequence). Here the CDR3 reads CASSNDRGTYGYTF. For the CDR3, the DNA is TGTGCCAGTAGTAATGACAGGGGCACCTATGGCTACACCTTC.

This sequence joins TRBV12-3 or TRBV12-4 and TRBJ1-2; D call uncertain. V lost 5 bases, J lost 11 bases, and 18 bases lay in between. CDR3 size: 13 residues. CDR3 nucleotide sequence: TGTGCCAGCAGTACCGGGCCCCACTTCGGATACACCTTC. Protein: CASSTGPHFGYTF.

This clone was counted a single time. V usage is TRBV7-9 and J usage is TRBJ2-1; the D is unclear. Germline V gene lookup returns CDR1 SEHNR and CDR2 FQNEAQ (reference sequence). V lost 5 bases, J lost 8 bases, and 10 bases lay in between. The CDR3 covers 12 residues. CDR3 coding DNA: TGTGCCAGCAGCCCCCGTGGGGATGAGCAGTTCTTC. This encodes CASSPRGDEQFF.

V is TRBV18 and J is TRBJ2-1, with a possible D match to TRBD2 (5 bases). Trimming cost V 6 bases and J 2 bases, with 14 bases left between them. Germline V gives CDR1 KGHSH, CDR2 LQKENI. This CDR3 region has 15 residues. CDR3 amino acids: CASSELLATYNEQFF. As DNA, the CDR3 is TGTGCCAGCTCGGAACTCTTAGCGACCTACAATGAGCAGTTCTTC.

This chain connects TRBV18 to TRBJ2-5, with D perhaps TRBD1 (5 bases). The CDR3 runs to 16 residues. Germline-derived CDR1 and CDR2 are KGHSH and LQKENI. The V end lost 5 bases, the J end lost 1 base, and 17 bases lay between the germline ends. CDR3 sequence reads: CASSTARGLSQETQYF. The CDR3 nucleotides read TGTGCCAGCTCAACGGCTAGGGGCCTGTCCCAAGAGACCCAGTACTTC.

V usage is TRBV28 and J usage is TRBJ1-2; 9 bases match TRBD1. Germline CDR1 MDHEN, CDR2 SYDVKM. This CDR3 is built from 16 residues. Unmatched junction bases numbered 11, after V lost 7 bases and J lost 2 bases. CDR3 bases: TGTGCCAGCAATTTCGTTTTCGGGACAGGGAACTATGGCTACACCTTC. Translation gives CASNFVFGTGNYGYTF.

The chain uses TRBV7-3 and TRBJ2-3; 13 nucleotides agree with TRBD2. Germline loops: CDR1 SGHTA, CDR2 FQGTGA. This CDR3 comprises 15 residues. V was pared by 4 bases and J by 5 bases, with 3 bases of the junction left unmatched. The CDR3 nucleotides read TGTGCCAGCAGCTCTGGACTAGCGGGAGTAGATACGCAGTATTTT. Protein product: CASSSGLAGVDTQYF.

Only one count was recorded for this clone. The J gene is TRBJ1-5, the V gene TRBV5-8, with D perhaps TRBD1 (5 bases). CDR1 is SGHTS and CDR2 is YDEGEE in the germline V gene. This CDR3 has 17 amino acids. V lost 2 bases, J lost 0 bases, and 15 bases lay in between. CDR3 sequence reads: CASSFLTGKYSNQPQHF. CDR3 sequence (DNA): TGTGCCAGCAGCTTTTTAACAGGCAAATATAGCAATCAGCCCCAGCATTTT.

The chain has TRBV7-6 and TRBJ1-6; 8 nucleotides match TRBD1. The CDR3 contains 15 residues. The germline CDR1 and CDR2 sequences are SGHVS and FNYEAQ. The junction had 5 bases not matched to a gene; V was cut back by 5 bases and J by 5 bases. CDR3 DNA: TGTGCCAGCAGCCTCAGACAGGGGAATAATTCACCCCTCCACTTT. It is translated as CASSLRQGNNSPLHF.

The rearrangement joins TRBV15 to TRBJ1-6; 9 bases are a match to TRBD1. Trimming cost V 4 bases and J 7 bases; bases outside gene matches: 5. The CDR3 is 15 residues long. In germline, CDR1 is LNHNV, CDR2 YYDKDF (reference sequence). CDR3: CATSKPGQGNSPLHF. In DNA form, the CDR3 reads TGTGCCACCAGCAAACCGGGACAGGGAAATTCACCCCTCCACTTT.

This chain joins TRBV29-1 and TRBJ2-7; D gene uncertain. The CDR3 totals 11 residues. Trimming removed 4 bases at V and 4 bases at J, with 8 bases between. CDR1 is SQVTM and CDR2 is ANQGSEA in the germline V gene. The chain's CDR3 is CSVVRAYEQYF. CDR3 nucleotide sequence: TGCAGCGTTGTAAGGGCGTACGAGCAGTACTTC.

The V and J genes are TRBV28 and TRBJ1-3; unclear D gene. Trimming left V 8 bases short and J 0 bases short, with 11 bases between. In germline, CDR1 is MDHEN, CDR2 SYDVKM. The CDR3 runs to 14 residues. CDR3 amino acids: CASRPGGSGNTIYF. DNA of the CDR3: TGTGCCAGCCGTCCGGGAGGCTCTGGAAACACCATATATTTT.

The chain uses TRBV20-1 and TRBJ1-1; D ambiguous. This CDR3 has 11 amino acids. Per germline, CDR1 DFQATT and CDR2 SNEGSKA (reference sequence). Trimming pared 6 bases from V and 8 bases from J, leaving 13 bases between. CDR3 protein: CSALTIPEAFF. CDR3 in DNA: TGCAGTGCGCTGACAATCCCAGAAGCTTTCTTT.

CDR3 nucleotides: TGTGCCATCAGTGAGTCGTGGGCTAGCGGGAGAAATTACAATGAGCAGTTCTTC. It yields the protein CAISESWASGRNYNEQFF. The V call is TRBV10-3, the J call TRBJ2-1; TRBD2 matches at 10 bases. This CDR3 comprises 18 residues. CDR1 and CDR2 from the germline V gene are ENHRY and SYGVKD. The junction had 9 bases not matched to a gene; V was cut back by 0 bases and J by 4 bases.

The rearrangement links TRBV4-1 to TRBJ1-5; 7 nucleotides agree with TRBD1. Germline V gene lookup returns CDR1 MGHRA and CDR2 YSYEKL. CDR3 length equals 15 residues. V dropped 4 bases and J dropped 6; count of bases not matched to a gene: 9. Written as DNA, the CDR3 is TGCGCCAGCAGCCCGTACGACAGGGTAGGTCAGCCCCAGCATTTT. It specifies CASSPYDRVGQPQHF.

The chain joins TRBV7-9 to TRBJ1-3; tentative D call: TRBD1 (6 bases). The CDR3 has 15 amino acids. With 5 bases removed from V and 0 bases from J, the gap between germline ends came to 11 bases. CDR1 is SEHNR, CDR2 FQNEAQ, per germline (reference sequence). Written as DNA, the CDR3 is TGTGCCAGCAGCCCCCTGGACAGCTCTGGAAACACCATATATTTT. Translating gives CASSPLDSSGNTIYF.

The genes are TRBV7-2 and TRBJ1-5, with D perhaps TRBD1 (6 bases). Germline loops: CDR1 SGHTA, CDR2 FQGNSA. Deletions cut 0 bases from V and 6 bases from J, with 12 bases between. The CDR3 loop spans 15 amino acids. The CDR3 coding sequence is TGTGCCAGCAGCTTAGCCCCAGGGGCTCGTCAGCCCCAGCATTTT. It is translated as CASSLAPGARQPQHF.

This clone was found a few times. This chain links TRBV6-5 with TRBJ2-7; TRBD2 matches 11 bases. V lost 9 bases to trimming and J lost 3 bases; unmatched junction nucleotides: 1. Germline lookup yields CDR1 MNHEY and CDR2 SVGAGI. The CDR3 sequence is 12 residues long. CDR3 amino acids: CASGLAGYEQYF. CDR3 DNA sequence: TGTGCCAGTGGACTAGCGGGCTACGAGCAGTACTTC.

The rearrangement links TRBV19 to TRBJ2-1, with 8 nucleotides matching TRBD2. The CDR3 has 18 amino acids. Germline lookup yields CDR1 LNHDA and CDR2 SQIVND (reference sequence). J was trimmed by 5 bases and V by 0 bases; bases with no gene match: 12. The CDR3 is CASSIEILGAGGHNEQFF. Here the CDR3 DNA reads TGTGCCAGTAGTATAGAAATATTGGGGGCGGGAGGTCACAATGAGCAGTTCTTC.

CDR3 sequence reads: CASSIGGGRYNEQFF. CDR3 in DNA: TGTGCCAGTAGTATAGGCGGGGGCCGGTACAATGAGCAGTTCTTC. The rearrangement links TRBV19 to TRBJ2-1, with TRBD2 as a possible D gene (7 bases). V lost 1 base, J lost 4 bases, and 11 bases lay in between. Germline V gene sequence: CDR1 LNHDA, CDR2 SQIVND (reference sequence). This CDR3 comprises 15 residues.

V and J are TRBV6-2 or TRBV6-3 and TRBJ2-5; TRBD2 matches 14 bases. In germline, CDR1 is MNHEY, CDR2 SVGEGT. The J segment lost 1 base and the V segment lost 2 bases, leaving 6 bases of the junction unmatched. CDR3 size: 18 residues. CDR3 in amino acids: CASSYGGLAGGRQETQYF. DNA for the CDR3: TGTGCCAGCAGTTACGGAGGACTAGCGGGAGGCCGCCAAGAGACCCAGTACTTC.